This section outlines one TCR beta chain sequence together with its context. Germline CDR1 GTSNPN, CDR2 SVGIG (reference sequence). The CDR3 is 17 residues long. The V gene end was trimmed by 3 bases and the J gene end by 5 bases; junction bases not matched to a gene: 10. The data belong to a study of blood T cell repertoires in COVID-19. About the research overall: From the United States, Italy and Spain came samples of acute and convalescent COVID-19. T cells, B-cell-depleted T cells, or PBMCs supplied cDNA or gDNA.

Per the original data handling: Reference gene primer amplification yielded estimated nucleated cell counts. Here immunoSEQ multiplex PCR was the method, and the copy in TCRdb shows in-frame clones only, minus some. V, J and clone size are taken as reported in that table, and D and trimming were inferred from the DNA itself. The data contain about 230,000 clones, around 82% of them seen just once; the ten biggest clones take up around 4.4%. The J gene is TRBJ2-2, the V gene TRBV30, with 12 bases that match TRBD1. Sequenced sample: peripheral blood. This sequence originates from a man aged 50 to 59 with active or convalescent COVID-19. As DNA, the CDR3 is TGTGCCTGGAGGGGACAGGGGGCTTTCTCGCTGACCGGGGAGCTGTTTTTT. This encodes CAWRGQGAFSLTGELFF.